The 3 T cell receptor beta chains below all came from one sample that was sequenced in a study of low-dose radiotherapy and immunotherapy resistance in tumors. Gene-specific TRAV and TRBV primers were used for first-strand cDNA, covering alpha and beta chains. Over about 18 PCR cycles, TCRs were amplified from a constant-region primer and V-primer adapter. A single record per CDR3 protein comes from TCRdb applying MiXCR to the reads. The sample has 13,000 or so distinct CDR3 sequences, more than 60% seen once. These receptors were collected from a human donor with advanced metastatic prostate, ovarian, gallbladder or colorectal cancer (not recorded which). This table probably holds off-target reads from a library built for another chain.

The rearrangement joins TRBV6-5 to TRBJ1-1; D may be TRBD1 (5 bases). Trimming pared 6 bases from V and 6 bases from J, leaving 32 bases between. The CDR3 consists of 19 residues. Germline CDR1 MNHEY, CDR2 SVGAGI. CDR3 amino acids: CASRPGRRGVLRSRPEAFF. The CDR3 DNA reads as TGTGCCAGCAGACCAGGACGTCGGGGGGTTCTTAGGAGTCGACCTGAAGCTTTCTTT.

This chain joins TRBV19 and TRBJ2-3; possible D gene TRBD2, 5 bases. This CDR3 has 12 residues. Germline loops: CDR1 LNHDA, CDR2 SQIVND (reference sequence). The V end lost 5 bases, the J end lost 10 bases, and 13 bases lay between the germline ends. In DNA form, the CDR3 reads TGTGCCAGTAGTCTGGAGGTGGGAGCGCAGTATTTT. Amino acid sequence: CASSLEVGAQYF.

This sequence joins TRBV12-3 or TRBV12-4 and TRBJ2-5; D is possibly TRBD1 (5 bases). The CDR3 has 13 residues. V dropped 4 bases and J dropped 1 base, with 7 bases sitting between them. The CDR3 here is CASSWQGQETQYF. CDR3 bases: TGTGCCAGCAGTTGGCAGGGCCAAGAGACCCAGTACTTC.